This T cell receptor beta chain stems from a study of T cell responses to AZD1222 COVID-19 vaccine. TCRdb's table, derived via immunoSEQ multiplex PCR, lists solely in-frame clones and lacks some. The sample records under 150,000 clones, 90% to 95% being singletons. This CDR3 comprises 16 residues. Germline assignment: CDR1 SGHVS and CDR2 FNYEAQ. V dropped 5 bases and J dropped 0 bases, with 16 bases sitting between them. This TCR was recovered from an adult in good health. The chain links TRBV7-6 to TRBJ1-1; D unresolved. Material: peripheral blood, obtained on day 0 of AZD1222 vaccination. The CDR3 is CASSRGVVSMNTEAFF. The CDR3 nucleotides read TGTGCCAGCAGCCGGGGAGTTGTCAGCATGAACACTGAAGCTTTCTTT.